This TCR beta chain was identified in a study of shared clonotypes between healthy human individuals. CDR3 length equals 14 residues. Trimming left V 5 bases short and J 6 bases short, with 17 bases between. Germline V gives CDR1 SGHAT, CDR2 FQNNGV. TCRdb keeps only in-frame clones here, not all; method: immunoSEQ multiplex PCR. The repertoire has around 1,100,000 clones, 60% to 85% of them found once; the top ten carry 0.89%. Naive CD4+ cells were CD45RA-selected; the remaining cells were memory. This clonotype was sampled from a man in his late teens or twenties in good health. Some clones in this sample may be carry-over from other donors' samples. The sample taken for sequencing was memory CD4+ T cells from PBMCs. The subset was: CD45RA-negative fraction. The V and J genes are TRBV11-2 and TRBJ2-7; no clear D gene. CDR3 amino acids: CASSPTGALGEQYF. The CDR3 coding sequence is TGTGCCAGCAGCCCTACCGGCGCACTCGGCGAGCAGTACTTC.